The 9 T cell receptor beta chains given below trace back to one sample, sequenced in a study of blood T cell repertoires in COVID-19. The data were produced by immunoSEQ multiplex PCR, yet TCRdb's version contains in-frame clones alone and is incomplete. The table lists about 51,000 clones, approximately 86% of them singletons. The sequenced sample consisted of peripheral blood. All receptors derive from a man between 45 and 60 years old with active COVID-19.

V is TRBV7-9 and J is TRBJ1-4; no clear D. The V end lost 3 bases, the J end lost 7 bases, and 6 bases lay between the germline ends. This CDR3 region has 12 residues. Germline V gene sequence: CDR1 SEHNR, CDR2 FQNEAQ (reference sequence). The CDR3 nucleotides are TGTGCCAGCAGCTTGCAGGTTGAAAAACTGTTTTTT. Protein product: CASSLQVEKLFF.

This chain joins TRBV6-2 or TRBV6-3 and TRBJ2-7, with D tentatively TRBD2 (5 bases). This CDR3 contains 11 residues. Germline loops: CDR1 MNHEY, CDR2 SVGEGT. Trimming pared 3 bases from V and 7 bases from J, leaving 7 bases between. CDR3 DNA sequence: TGTGCCAGCAGTTATACGGGGGAGCAGTACTTC. Translation gives CASSYTGEQYF.

V gene TRBV5-1 combines with J gene TRBJ2-7; a weak D match, TRBD2 (7 bases). V lost 0 bases and J lost 4, with 11 bases in between. The length of the CDR3 is 14 residues. CDR1 and CDR2 (germline): SGHRS, YFSETQ. In DNA, the CDR3 is TGCGCCAGCAGCTTGGCCGGGGGGCTTTACGAGCAGTACTTC. Encoded protein: CASSLAGGLYEQYF.

V usage is TRBV3-1 (or the pseudogene TRBV3-2) and J usage is TRBJ2-3; D is uncertain. The V end was cut by 4 bases, the J end by 1 base, with 18 bases between. Germline V CDR1 and CDR2: LGHDT, YNNKEL (reference sequence). The CDR3 has 17 residues. DNA of the CDR3: TGTGCCAGCAGCCCAAGCCACTTTGCGTCGGGCACAGATACGCAGTATTTT. Translated: CASSPSHFASGTDTQYF.

The rearrangement uses TRBV14 and TRBJ2-3; D unresolved. Germline V gene sequence: CDR1 SGHDN, CDR2 FVKESK. Trimming pared 4 bases from V and 7 bases from J, leaving 6 bases between. This CDR3 region has 11 residues. The CDR3 region is CASSLAYTQYF. Here the CDR3 DNA reads TGTGCCAGCAGCCTCGCGTATACGCAGTATTTT.

The count of this clone is one. A read error may account for a junction end that differs from germline. The chain employs TRBV7-7 and TRBJ2-3; maybe TRBD1 (7 bases). The CDR3 runs to 17 residues. Germline values: CDR1 SSHAT, CDR2 FNYEAQ (reference sequence). CDR3 nucleotides: TGTGCTAGCAGCCCCCGCGGTGGAGGGGGCCCCCCAGATACGCAGTATTTT. It translates to CASSPRGGGGPPDTQYF. The full variable domain, in which reference TRBV7-7 and TRBJ2-3 provide the parts outside the CDR3, is GAGVSQSPRYKVTKRGQDVTLRCDPISSHATLYWYQQALGQGPEFLTYFNYEAQPDKSGLPSDRFSAERPEGSISTLTIQRTEQRDSAMYRCASSPRGGGGPPDTQYFGPGTRLTVL.

This clone appeared once. This chain uses TRBV6-6 with TRBJ1-5, with 7 positions matching TRBD1. Trimming took 5 bases from V and 8 from J; bases not matched to a gene: 3. The CDR3 covers 12 residues. Germline V lookup: CDR1 MNHNY, CDR2 SVGAGI (reference sequence). The CDR3 DNA is TGTGCCAGCAGTAGAGACAGGGAGCCCCAGCATTTT. Its protein product is CASSRDREPQHF.

The chain has TRBV5-1 and TRBJ2-3, with a possible D match to TRBD2 (5 bases). Germline CDR1 is SGHRS and CDR2 is YFSETQ. This CDR3 region has 16 residues. The germline V and J ends were trimmed by 0 bases and 0 bases, with 11 bases remaining between them. The CDR3 protein is CASSLVPGKSTDTQYF. The CDR3 DNA follows: TGCGCCAGCAGCTTGGTCCCGGGGAAGAGCACAGATACGCAGTATTTT.

The CDR3 reads CASSMGGATNEKLFF. DNA for the CDR3: TGTGCCAGTAGTATGGGAGGGGCAACTAATGAAAAACTGTTTTTT. The rearrangement joins TRBV19 to TRBJ1-4, with D perhaps matching TRBD1 (5 bases). CDR1 LNHDA and CDR2 SQIVND come from the germline V gene (reference sequence). The CDR3 extends over 15 amino acids. V lost 3 bases to trimming and J lost 0 bases, with 8 bases between them.